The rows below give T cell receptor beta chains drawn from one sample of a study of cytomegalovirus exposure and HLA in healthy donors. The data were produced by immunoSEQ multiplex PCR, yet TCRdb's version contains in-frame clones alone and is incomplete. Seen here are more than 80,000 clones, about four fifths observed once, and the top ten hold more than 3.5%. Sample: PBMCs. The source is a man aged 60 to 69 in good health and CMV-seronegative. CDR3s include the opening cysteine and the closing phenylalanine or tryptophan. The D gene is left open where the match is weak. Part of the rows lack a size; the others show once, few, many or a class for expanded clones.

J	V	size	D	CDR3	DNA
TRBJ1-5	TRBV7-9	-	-	CSSSLNQAGRNQPQHF	TGTTCCAGCAGCTTAAACCAGGCGGGTAGGAATCAGCCCCAGCATTTT
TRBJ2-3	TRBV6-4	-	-	CASGGAGQGTDTQYF	TGTGCCAGCGGGGGAGCGGGACAGGGCACAGATACGCAGTATTTT
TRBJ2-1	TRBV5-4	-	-	CASSLVANNEQFF	TGTGCCAGCAGCTTGGTTGCTAACAATGAGCAGTTCTTC
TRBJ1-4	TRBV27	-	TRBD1	CASSLSGTGPRRNEKLFF	TGTGCCAGCAGTTTATCGGGGACAGGGCCGAGAAGGAATGAAAAACTGTTTTTT
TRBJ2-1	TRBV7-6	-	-	CASSPEAGEQFF	TGTGCCAGCAGCCCAGAGGCGGGGGAGCAGTTCTTC
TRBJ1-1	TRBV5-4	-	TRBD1	CASSFGQGEAFF	TGTGCCAGCAGCTTTGGACAGGGGGAAGCTTTCTTT
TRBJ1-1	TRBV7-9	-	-	CASSPVQGWTEAFF	TGTGCCAGCAGCCCCGTACAGGGTTGGACTGAAGCTTTCTTT
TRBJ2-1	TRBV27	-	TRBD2	CASSLWGGAQFF	TGTGCCAGCAGTTTATGGGGGGGAGCTCAGTTCTTC
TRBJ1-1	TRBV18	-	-	CASSPPSANTEAFF	TGTGCCAGCTCACCCCCGAGTGCGAACACTGAAGCTTTCTTT
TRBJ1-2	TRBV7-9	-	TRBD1	CSSSYPDRGLYGYTF	TGTTCCAGCAGCTACCCGGACAGGGGGTTGTATGGCTACACCTTC
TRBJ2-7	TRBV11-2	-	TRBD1	CASSPSIGTGGMKQYF	TGTGCCAGCAGCCCCTCCATAGGGACAGGGGGTATGAAGCAGTACTTC
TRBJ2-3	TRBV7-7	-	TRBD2	CASSLSGGVGDTQYF	TGTGCCAGCAGCTTAAGCGGGGGGGTGGGAGATACGCAGTATTTT
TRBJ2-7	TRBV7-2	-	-	CASSAVRGYEQYF	TGTGCCAGCAGCGCCGTCCGGGGATACGAGCAGTACTTC
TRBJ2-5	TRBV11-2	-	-	CASSTGEAQYF	TGTGCCAGCAGCACAGGGGAGGCCCAGTACTTC
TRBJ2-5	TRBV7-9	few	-	CSSSLGGAGLEETQYF	TGTTCCAGCAGCTTGGGGGGGGCGGGGCTTGAAGAGACCCAGTACTTC
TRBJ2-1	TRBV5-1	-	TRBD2	CASSLVLAGGPENEQFF	TGCGCCAGCAGCTTGGTTCTAGCGGGGGGGCCGGAGAATGAGCAGTTCTTC
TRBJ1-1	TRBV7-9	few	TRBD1	CASSTTGVTEAFF	TGTGCCAGCAGCACCACAGGGGTTACTGAAGCTTTCTTT
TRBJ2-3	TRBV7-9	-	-	CASSPDRRGDTQYF	TGTGCCAGCAGCCCAGACCGAAGAGGAGATACGCAGTATTTT
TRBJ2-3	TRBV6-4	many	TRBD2	CASTPGTSGGTDTQYF	TGTGCCAGCACCCCGGGCACTAGCGGGGGCACAGATACGCAGTATTTT
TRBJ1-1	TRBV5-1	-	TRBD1	CASGTGTGSPTTEAFF	TGCGCCAGCGGAACCGGGACAGGGAGTCCGACCACTGAAGCTTTCTTT
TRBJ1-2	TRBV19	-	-	CASSPIVPGHNYGYTF	TGTGCCAGTAGCCCCATCGTTCCAGGACATAACTATGGCTACACCTTC
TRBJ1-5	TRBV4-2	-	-	CASSQTWSTRGQPQHF	TGTGCCAGCAGCCAAACCTGGTCGACCCGGGGTCAGCCCCAGCATTTT
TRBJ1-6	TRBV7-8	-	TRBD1	CASSSRQGGNSPLHF	TGTGCCAGCAGCTCCAGACAGGGCGGGAATTCACCCCTCCACTTT
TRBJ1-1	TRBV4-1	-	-	CASSQVTGRGLTEAFF	TGCGCCAGCAGCCAGGTAACAGGGAGGGGGTTGACTGAAGCTTTCTTT
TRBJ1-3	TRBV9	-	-	CASSGPSDSGNTIYF	TGTGCCAGCAGCGGGCCCTCAGACTCTGGAAACACCATATATTTT
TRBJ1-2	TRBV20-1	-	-	CSAGGSNGYTF	TGCAGTGCAGGAGGTAGCAATGGCTACACCTTC
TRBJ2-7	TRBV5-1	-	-	CASSLWFGGSSYEQYF	TGCGCCAGCAGCTTGTGGTTTGGAGGCAGCTCCTACGAGCAGTACTTC
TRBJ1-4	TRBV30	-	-	CAWSRSGVVGEKLFF	TGTGCCTGGAGTCGTTCCGGGGTAGTTGGAGAAAAACTGTTTTTT
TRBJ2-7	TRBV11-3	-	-	CASSLDQGQGYEQYF	TGTGCCAGCAGCTTAGATCAGGGGCAGGGATACGAGCAGTACTTC
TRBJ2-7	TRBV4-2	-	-	CASSQETNGAYEQYF	TGTGCCAGCAGCCAAGAGACTAACGGCGCCTACGAGCAGTACTTC
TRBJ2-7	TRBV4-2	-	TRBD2	CASSQAGWRGGSDEQYF	TGTGCCAGCAGCCAAGCAGGTTGGCGGGGGGGCTCCGACGAGCAGTACTTC
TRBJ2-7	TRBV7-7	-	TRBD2	CASSPGGLSGGYEQHF	TGTGCCAGCAGCCCAGGGGGTCTTAGCGGGGGCTACGAGCAGCACTTC
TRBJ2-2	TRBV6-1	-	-	CATWGGRVGELFF	TGTGCCACATGGGGAGGAAGGGTCGGGGAGCTGTTTTTT
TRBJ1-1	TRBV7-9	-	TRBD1	CSSSPPQGGATEAFF	TGTTCCAGCAGCCCACCACAGGGGGGAGCCACTGAAGCTTTCTTT
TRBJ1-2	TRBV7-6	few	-	CASSLGAGVGYTF	TGTGCCAGCAGCTTAGGAGCAGGGGTTGGCTACACCTTC
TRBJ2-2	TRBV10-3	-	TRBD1	CAISDRGLAGELFF	TGTGCCATCAGTGACAGGGGGCTCGCCGGGGAGCTGTTTTTT
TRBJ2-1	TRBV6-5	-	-	CASSYDYLSYNEQFF	TGTGCCAGCAGTTACGACTACCTCTCCTACAATGAGCAGTTCTTC
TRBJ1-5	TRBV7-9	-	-	CASSFSEGMWANQPQHF	TGTGCCAGCAGCTTCAGTGAGGGAATGTGGGCAAATCAGCCCCAGCATTTT
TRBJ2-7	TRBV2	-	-	CASSGGDGPYEQYF	TGTGCCAGCAGTGGCGGGGACGGCCCCTACGAGCAGTACTTC
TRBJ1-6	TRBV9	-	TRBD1	CASSARTGDNSPLHF	TGTGCCAGCAGCGCCAGGACAGGGGATAATTCACCCCTTCACTTT
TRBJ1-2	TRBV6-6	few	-	CASSFAQNYGYTF	TGTGCCAGCAGTTTCGCACAGAACTATGGCTACACCTTC
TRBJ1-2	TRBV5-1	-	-	CASSPGGQGRVYYGYTF	TGCGCCAGCAGCCCGGGGGGCCAGGGAAGGGTTTACTATGGCTACACCTTC